This T cell receptor (beta chain) was captured by sequencing in a study of technical replicates of blood from several donors. The CDR3 extends over 15 amino acids. Trimming removed 5 bases from V and 1 base from J, with 12 bases in between. The germline V gene encodes CDR1 MNHNY and CDR2 SVGAGI (reference sequence). Here immunoSEQ multiplex PCR was the method, and the copy in TCRdb shows in-frame clones only, minus some. The sample consists of more than 65,000 clones, 90% to 95% of them appearing once. This sequence joins TRBV6-6 and TRBJ1-5, with D perhaps TRBD1 (6 bases). The origin of this receptor is a human donor in good health. What was sequenced was T cells isolated from PBMCs. Here the CDR3 reads CASSLGDTSNQPQHF. In DNA, the CDR3 is TGTGCCAGCAGTCTGGGGGACACAAGCAATCAGCCCCAGCATTTT.